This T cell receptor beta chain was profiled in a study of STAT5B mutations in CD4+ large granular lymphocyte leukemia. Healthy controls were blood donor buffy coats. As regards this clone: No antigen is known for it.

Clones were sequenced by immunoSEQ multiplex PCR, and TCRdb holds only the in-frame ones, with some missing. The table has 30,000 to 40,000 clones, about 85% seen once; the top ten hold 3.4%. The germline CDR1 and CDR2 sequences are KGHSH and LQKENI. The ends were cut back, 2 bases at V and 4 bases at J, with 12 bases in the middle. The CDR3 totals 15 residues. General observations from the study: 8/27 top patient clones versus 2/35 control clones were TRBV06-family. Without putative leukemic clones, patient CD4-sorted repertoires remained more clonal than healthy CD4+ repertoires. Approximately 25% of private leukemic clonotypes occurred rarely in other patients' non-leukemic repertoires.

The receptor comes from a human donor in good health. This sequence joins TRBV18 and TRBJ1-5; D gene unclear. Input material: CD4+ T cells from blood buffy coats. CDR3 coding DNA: TGTGCCAGCTCACCAAATAGAGCTAATAATCAGCCCCAGCATTTT. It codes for CASSPNRANNQPQHF.